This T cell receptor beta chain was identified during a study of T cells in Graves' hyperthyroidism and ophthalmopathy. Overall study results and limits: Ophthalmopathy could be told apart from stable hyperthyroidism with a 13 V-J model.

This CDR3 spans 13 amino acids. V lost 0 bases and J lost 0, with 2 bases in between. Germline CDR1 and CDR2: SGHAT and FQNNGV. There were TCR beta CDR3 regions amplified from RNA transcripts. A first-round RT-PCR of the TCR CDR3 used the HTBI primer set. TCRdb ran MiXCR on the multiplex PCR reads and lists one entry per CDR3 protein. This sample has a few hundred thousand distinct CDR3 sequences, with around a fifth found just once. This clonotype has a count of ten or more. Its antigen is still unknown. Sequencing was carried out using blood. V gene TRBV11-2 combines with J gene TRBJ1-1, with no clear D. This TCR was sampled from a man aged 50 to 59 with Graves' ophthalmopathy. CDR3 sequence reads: CASSLEMNTEAFF. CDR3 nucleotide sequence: TGTGCCAGCAGCTTAGAAATGAACACTGAAGCTTTCTTT.